The rows below give T cell receptor beta chains drawn from one sample of a study of blood T cell repertoires in COVID-19. Here immunoSEQ multiplex PCR was the method, and the copy in TCRdb shows in-frame clones only, minus some. Seen here are some 10,000 clones, 90% observed once, and the top ten hold roughly 9.1%. Sequencing was carried out using peripheral blood. The receptor source for this set is a human donor in a cohort sampled during active COVID-19. Each CDR3 is given with its conserved first and last residue. D genes are given only for firm matches. Rows give clone size only sometimes, using once, few, many, or a class for an expanded clone.

D	size	V	J	DNA	CDR3
NA	NA	TRBV11-1	TRBJ2-5	TGTGCCAGCAGCCGACGCGGAAACCAAGAGACCCAGTACTTC	CASSRRGNQETQYF
TRBD1	NA	TRBV28	TRBJ2-5	TGTGCCAGCAGCCGAGGGACAGGGGAGATGAAGACCCAGTACTTC	CASSRGTGEMKTQYF
TRBD1	NA	TRBV29-1	TRBJ1-1	TGCAGCGGCGACAGGGTTGACACTGAAGCTTTCTTT	CSGDRVDTEAFF
NA	NA	TRBV5-1	TRBJ2-1	TGCGCCAGCAGCCACGGGGGTAACAATGAGCAGTTCTTC	CASSHGGNNEQFF
NA	NA	TRBV7-9	TRBJ1-3	TGTGCCAGCAGACCGGCGGGGCTTACTGTCCCGGGAAACACCATATATTTT	CASRPAGLTVPGNTIYF
NA	NA	TRBV24-1	TRBJ2-1	TGTGCCACCAGTGATGCCAGCGCCCCAGTTCCGCTCGGGCAGTTCTTC	CATSDASAPVPLGQFF
NA	once	TRBV6-5	TRBJ2-3	TGTGCCAGCAGTCCTCGGGGTAGCACAGATACGCAGTATTTT	CASSPRGSTDTQYF
NA	NA	TRBV9	TRBJ1-3	TGTGCCAGCAGCCCCCAGACAGCTGGAACCGGAAACACCATATATTTT	CASSPQTAGTGNTIYF
NA	NA	TRBV27	TRBJ1-2	TGTGCCAGCAGTTTATCGAAGGTAATAGGGGCGACCTATGGCTACACCTTC	CASSLSKVIGATYGYTF
NA	NA	TRBV7-9	TRBJ2-1	TGTGCCAGCAGCTTAGCGGGGAGCTCCTACAATGAGCAGTTCTTC	CASSLAGSSYNEQFF
TRBD1	NA	TRBV18	TRBJ2-5	TGTGCCAGCTCAGTGACAGGGGGACAAGAGACCCAGTACTTC	CASSVTGGQETQYF
NA	NA	TRBV9	TRBJ2-7	TGTGCCAGCAGCGTAGAAAGGGGGAAGGTCTACGAGCAGTACTTC	CASSVERGKVYEQYF
NA	NA	TRBV10-1	TRBJ2-5	TGCGCCAGCAGTGAGCGGCGGAATAAAGAGACCCAGTACTTC	CASSERRNKETQYF
TRBD1	NA	TRBV3-1/TRBV3-2	TRBJ2-1	TGTGCCAGCAGCCAAGGGACAGGAAACTACAATGAGCAGTTCTTC	CASSQGTGNYNEQFF
NA	NA	TRBV5-1	TRBJ1-1	TGCGCCAGCAGCTTGTGGGCGCCGGTGAACACTGAAGCTTTCTTT	CASSLWAPVNTEAFF
NA	NA	TRBV7-8	TRBJ1-2	TGTGCCAGCGAGGCCCTCAACTATGGCTACACCTTC	CASEALNYGYTF
TRBD1	NA	TRBV28	TRBJ1-3	TGTGCCAGCAGTCTTTTACTCGGACAGGGAACCTCTGGAAACACCATATATTTT	CASSLLLGQGTSGNTIYF
TRBD1	few	TRBV5-4	TRBJ2-7	TGTGCCAGCAGGACGGGACAGGGACGCGAGCAGTACTTC	CASRTGQGREQYF
TRBD2	NA	TRBV20-1	TRBJ2-3	TGCAGTGCTAGTCGACTAGCGGGGAACACAGATACGCAGTATTTT	CSASRLAGNTDTQYF
TRBD1	NA	TRBV11-2	TRBJ2-3	TGTGCCAGCAGCTCGGACAGGGTTACAGATACGCAGTATTTT	CASSSDRVTDTQYF
TRBD1	NA	TRBV30	TRBJ1-1	TGTGCCTGGAGGGAGACAGGGCCTGAAGCTTTCTTT	CAWRETGPEAFF
TRBD1	NA	TRBV5-1	TRBJ2-5	TGCGCCAGCAGCCACGGACAGGGGGCCGAGACCCAGTACTTC	CASSHGQGAETQYF
TRBD1	NA	TRBV3-1/TRBV3-2	TRBJ1-4	TGTGCCAGCAGCCCCCCGGGACAGGAGAATGAAAAACTGTTTTTT	CASSPPGQENEKLFF
TRBD1	NA	TRBV5-1	TRBJ2-3	TGCGCCAGCAGTAGGGACAGGGGCCATGTGGATACGCAGTATTTT	CASSRDRGHVDTQYF
NA	NA	TRBV27	TRBJ2-5	TGTGCCAGCAGTTTCGCGACAGTAGGGACCCAGTACTTC	CASSFATVGTQYF
TRBD1	NA	TRBV4-3	TRBJ1-1	TGCGCCAGCAGCCAAGGACAGGGGGCCCGGAACACTGAAGCTTTCTTT	CASSQGQGARNTEAFF
NA	NA	TRBV11-2	TRBJ2-5	TGTGCCAGCAGCCCGCGCCTAGAGCCGGGGGAGACCCAGTACTTC	CASSPRLEPGETQYF
TRBD2	NA	TRBV5-1	TRBJ2-1	TGCGCCAGCAGTTGGCCTAGCGGGGGCTACAATGAGCAGTTCTTC	CASSWPSGGYNEQFF
NA	NA	TRBV10-1	TRBJ2-7	TGCGCCAGCAGTGCGCAGGGCTCCTTCTCCTACGAGCAGTACTTC	CASSAQGSFSYEQYF
NA	NA	TRBV19	TRBJ2-7	TGTGCCAGGGTCAGGCAGGGCGACGAGCAGTACTTC	CARVRQGDEQYF
NA	NA	TRBV7-7	TRBJ2-5	TGTGCTAGCAGCTCTGGACAGGGAGGGGGCGAGACCCAGTACTTC	CASSSGQGGGETQYF
TRBD2	NA	TRBV5-1	TRBJ2-7	TGCGCCAGCAGCTCTAGCGGGGGCTCCTACGAGCAGTACTTC	CASSSSGGSYEQYF
NA	NA	TRBV10-3	TRBJ1-1	TGTGCCATCAGTGAGTCAGGGAGCCCGAACACTGAAGCTTTCTTT	CAISESGSPNTEAFF
NA	NA	TRBV7-2	TRBJ1-1	TGTGCCAGCAGCAACAAGGCGGCCCATACTGAAGCTTTCTTT	CASSNKAAHTEAFF
NA	NA	TRBV10-3	TRBJ2-7	TGTGCCATCAGTGAGTCAGGCAGGGCGGAGCAGTACTTC	CAISESGRAEQYF
TRBD1	NA	TRBV6-5	TRBJ1-5	TGTGCCAGCAGACGGACAGGGCGCAATCAGCCCCAGCATTTT	CASRRTGRNQPQHF
NA	NA	TRBV5-1	TRBJ2-1	TGCGCCAGCAGCTCGGCGAGGTCAGGGGTGGGCAATGAGCAGTTCTTC	CASSSARSGVGNEQFF
NA	NA	TRBV23-1	TRBJ2-3	TGCGCCAGCAGTCAATCTGCGGTCGGACATCCGACGGATACGCAGTATTTT	CASSQSAVGHPTDTQYF
TRBD2	NA	TRBV6-1	TRBJ2-5	TGTGCCAGCAGTGAAAGGGTTAGCGGGGGGTCTGAGACCCAGTACTTC	CASSERVSGGSETQYF
TRBD1	NA	TRBV11-2	TRBJ2-7	TGTGCCAGCAGCTTAGTAACAGGGGCCGCCTACGAGCAGTACTTC	CASSLVTGAAYEQYF
TRBD1	NA	TRBV11-3	TRBJ2-1	TGTGCCAGCAGCACGACGACAGGGTCGGGTGAGCAGTTCTTC	CASSTTTGSGEQFF
TRBD2	NA	TRBV5-4	TRBJ2-5	TGTGCCAGCGCTCGGGCCGCGGGGGGAGGGGGAGAGACCCAGTACTTC	CASARAAGGGGETQYF
NA	once	TRBV7-8	TRBJ2-3	TGTGCCAGCAGCCCGGGACAACCCCGGCGCACAGATACGCAGTATTTT	CASSPGQPRRTDTQYF
NA	NA	TRBV19	TRBJ1-2	TGTGCCAGTAGTCGTTCACAGGGCCACTATGGCTACACCTTC	CASSRSQGHYGYTF
NA	NA	TRBV7-9	TRBJ2-6	TGTGCCAGCAGCTTTTTACTCTCTGGGGCCAACGTCCTGACTTTC	CASSFLLSGANVLTF
TRBD2	NA	TRBV7-3	TRBJ2-3	TGTGCCAGCAGCTTAGGACTAGCGGTAGATACGCAGTATTTT	CASSLGLAVDTQYF
NA	NA	TRBV19	TRBJ1-1	TGTGCCAGTAGTATTGGCGGGGGCGCGAGGACTGAAGCTTTCTTT	CASSIGGGARTEAFF
TRBD1	NA	TRBV12-3/TRBV12-4	TRBJ1-4	TGTGCCAGCAGTTCCAGGGGGGAAGAAAAACTGTTTTTT	CASSSRGEEKLFF
NA	NA	TRBV6-6	TRBJ2-7	TGTGCCAGCTCTCCCGAGGATTTTAACTCCTACGAGCAGTACTTC	CASSPEDFNSYEQYF
NA	NA	TRBV19	TRBJ1-6	TGTGCCAGTAGTTCGACAAACTATAATTCACCCCTCCACTTT	CASSSTNYNSPLHF
TRBD2	NA	TRBV4-3	TRBJ2-4	TGCGCCAGCAGCCAGGGTAGCGGGGGGGCCTGGAACATTCAGTACTTC	CASSQGSGGAWNIQYF
TRBD2	NA	TRBV2	TRBJ2-3	TGTGCCAGCAGAAGAGCGGGGGCAAGCACAGATACGCAGTATTTT	CASRRAGASTDTQYF
NA	NA	TRBV13	TRBJ2-7	TGTGCCAGCAGCCCGGTGGGGGAGGCCTCCTCCTACGAGCAGTACTTC	CASSPVGEASSYEQYF
TRBD2	NA	TRBV7-9	TRBJ2-3	TGTGCCAGCAGCTCGAGCGGGGGGGCGTCAGATACGCAGTATTTT	CASSSSGGASDTQYF
NA	NA	TRBV12-3/TRBV12-4	TRBJ1-2	TGTGCCAGCAGTTACAGATCGCTGGGTGGCTACACCTTC	CASSYRSLGGYTF
NA	NA	TRBV11-3	TRBJ2-1	TGTGCCAGCAGCTTAGTTGACGGGGACTACAATGAGCAGTTCTTC	CASSLVDGDYNEQFF
TRBD1	NA	TRBV20-1	TRBJ2-5	TGCAGTGCTAGTGGGACAGCACAAGAGACCCAGTACTTC	CSASGTAQETQYF
TRBD1	NA	TRBV7-9	TRBJ2-7	TGTGCCAGCAGCTCTGGACAGGTCCTAACCTACGAGCAGTACTTC	CASSSGQVLTYEQYF
TRBD2	once	TRBV3-1/TRBV3-2	TRBJ2-3	TGTGCCAGCAGCGTCTGGGGACTAGCGGGGGTAGATACGCAGTATTTT	CASSVWGLAGVDTQYF
NA	NA	TRBV5-1	TRBJ2-7	TGCGCCAGCAGCTTGCAGGCTGCCTCCTACGAGCAGTACTTC	CASSLQAASYEQYF